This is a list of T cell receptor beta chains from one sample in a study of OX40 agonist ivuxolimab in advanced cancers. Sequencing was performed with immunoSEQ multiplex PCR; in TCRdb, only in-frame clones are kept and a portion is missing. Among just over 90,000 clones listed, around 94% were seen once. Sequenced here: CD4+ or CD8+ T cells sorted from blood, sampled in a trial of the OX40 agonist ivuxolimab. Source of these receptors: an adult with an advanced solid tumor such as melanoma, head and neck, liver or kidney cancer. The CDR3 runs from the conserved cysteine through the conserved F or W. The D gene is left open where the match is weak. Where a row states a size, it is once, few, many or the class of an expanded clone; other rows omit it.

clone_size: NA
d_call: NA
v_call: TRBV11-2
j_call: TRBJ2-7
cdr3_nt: TGTGCCAGCAGCCGGGGGTTGGCCGAGCAGTACTTC
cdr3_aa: CASSRGLAEQYF

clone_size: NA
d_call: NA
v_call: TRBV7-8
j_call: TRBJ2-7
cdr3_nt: TGTGCTAGCAGACTCAGCTTTTACAGCTACGAGCAGTACTTC
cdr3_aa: CASRLSFYSYEQYF

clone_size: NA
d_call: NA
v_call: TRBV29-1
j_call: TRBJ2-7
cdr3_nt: TGCAGCGTTGTGACCGAAACCAGGACCTACGAGCAGTACTTC
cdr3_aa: CSVVTETRTYEQYF

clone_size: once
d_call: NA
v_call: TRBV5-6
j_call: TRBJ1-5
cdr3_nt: TGTGCCAGCAGCTTTCCGGGGGGCAATCAGCCCCAGCATTTT
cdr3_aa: CASSFPGGNQPQHF

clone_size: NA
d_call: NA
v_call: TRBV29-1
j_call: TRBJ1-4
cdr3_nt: TGCAGCGCCCTGGGACAAGAGGAAAAACTGTTTTTT
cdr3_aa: CSALGQEEKLFF

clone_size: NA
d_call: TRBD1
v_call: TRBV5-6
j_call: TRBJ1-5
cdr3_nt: TGTGCCAGCAGCTTCCGGGACAGTCCTAATCAGCCCCAGCATTTT
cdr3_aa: CASSFRDSPNQPQHF

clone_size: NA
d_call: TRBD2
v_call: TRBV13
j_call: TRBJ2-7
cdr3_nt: TGTGCCAGCAGCTTAGGCGGGGCGGGAGGGATCTACGAGCAGTACTTC
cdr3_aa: CASSLGGAGGIYEQYF

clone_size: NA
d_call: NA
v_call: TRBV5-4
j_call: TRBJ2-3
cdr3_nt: TGTGCCAGCAGCTCCCAGATTGACGAACTCAGCACAGATACGCAGTATTTT
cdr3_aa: CASSSQIDELSTDTQYF

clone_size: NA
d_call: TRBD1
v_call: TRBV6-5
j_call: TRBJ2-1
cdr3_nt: TGTGCCAGCAGTTTAGGGACAGGGAGGTACAATGAGCAGTTCTTC
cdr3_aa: CASSLGTGRYNEQFF

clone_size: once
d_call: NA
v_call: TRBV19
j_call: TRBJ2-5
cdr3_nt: TGTGCCAGTAGTAGAATTGAGGGAAACCAAGAGACCCAGTACTTC
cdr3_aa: CASSRIEGNQETQYF

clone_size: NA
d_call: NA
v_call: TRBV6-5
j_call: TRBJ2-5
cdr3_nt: TGTGCCAGCAGTTACTCGATCCGGCAAGAGACCCAGTACTTC
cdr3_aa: CASSYSIRQETQYF

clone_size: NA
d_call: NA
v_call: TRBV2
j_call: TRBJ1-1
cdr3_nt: TGTGCCAGCACAGGGGTCACTGAAGCTTTCTTT
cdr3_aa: CASTGVTEAFF

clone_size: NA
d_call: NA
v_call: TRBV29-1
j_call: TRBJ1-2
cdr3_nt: TGCAGCGTTCCCCGGACAGAAGACTATGGCTACACCTTC
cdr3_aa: CSVPRTEDYGYTF

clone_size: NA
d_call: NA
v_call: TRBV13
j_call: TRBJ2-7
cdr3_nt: TGTGCCAGCAGCTTATTGAGGGGCGAGCGGTACTTC
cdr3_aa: CASSLLRGERYF

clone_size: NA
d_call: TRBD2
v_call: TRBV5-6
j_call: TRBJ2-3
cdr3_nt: TGTGCCAGCAGCTTCGGGACAGGGACTAGCGGGGATACGCAGTATTTT
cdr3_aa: CASSFGTGTSGDTQYF

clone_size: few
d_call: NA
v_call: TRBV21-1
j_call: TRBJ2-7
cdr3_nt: TGTGCCAGCAGCAAGGACAGGGCCCTCGGTCAGTACGAGCAGTACTTC
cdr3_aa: CASSKDRALGQYEQYF

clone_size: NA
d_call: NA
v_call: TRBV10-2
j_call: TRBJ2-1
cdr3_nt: TGCGCCAGCAGTGAGTCGAGGCGGGGCGTTCCAAATGAGCAGTTCTTC
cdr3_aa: CASSESRRGVPNEQFF

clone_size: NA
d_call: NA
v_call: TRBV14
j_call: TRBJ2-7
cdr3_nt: TGTGCCAGCAGCCATGGCAGCTCCTACGAGCAGTACTTC
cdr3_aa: CASSHGSSYEQYF

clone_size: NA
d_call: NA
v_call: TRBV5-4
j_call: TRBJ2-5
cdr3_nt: TGTGCCAGCAGCCTGAACGGGGGACTGGTCACGGAGACCCAGTACTTC
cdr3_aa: CASSLNGGLVTETQYF

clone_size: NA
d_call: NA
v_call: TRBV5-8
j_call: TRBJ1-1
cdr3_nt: TGTGCCAGCAGCTTGGTTGGACAGACTTACACTGAAGCTTTCTTT
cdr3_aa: CASSLVGQTYTEAFF

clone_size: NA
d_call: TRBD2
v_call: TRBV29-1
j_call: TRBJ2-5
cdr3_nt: TGCAGCGTCCCGACTAGCGGGGCCCGGGGAGAGACCCAGTACTTC
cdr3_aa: CSVPTSGARGETQYF

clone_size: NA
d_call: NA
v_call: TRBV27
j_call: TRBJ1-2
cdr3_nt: TGTGCCAGCAGCCCTTCAACGGGGGGGAACTATGGCTACACCTTC
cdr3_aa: CASSPSTGGNYGYTF

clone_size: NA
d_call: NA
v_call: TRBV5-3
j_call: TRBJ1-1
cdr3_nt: TGTGCCAGAAGCTTGGTGGAGGGGGCTGAAGCTTTCTTT
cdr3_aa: CARSLVEGAEAFF

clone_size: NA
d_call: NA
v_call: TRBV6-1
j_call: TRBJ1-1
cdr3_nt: TGTGCCAGCAGGAGGGTTTCCCAGGGGAACACTGAAGCTTTCTTT
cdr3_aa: CASRRVSQGNTEAFF